The rows below give T cell receptor beta chains drawn from one sample of a study of blood T cell repertoires in COVID-19. Profiling relied on immunoSEQ multiplex PCR, and the TCRdb table lists in-frame clones only, not all of them. The sample lists approximately 150,000 clones, about nine tenths seen once, with 15% to 20% in the top ten. Input material: peripheral blood. The receptors originated from a man aged 55 to 69 with active or convalescent COVID-19. CDR3s include the opening cysteine and the closing phenylalanine or tryptophan. A D gene is named only where the DNA matches it firmly. Rows may omit the clone size; those that give it use once, few, many or a size class.

J gene: TRBJ1-1; clone size: .; D gene: TRBD1; V gene: TRBV28; CDR3 DNA: TGTGCCAGCAGCCTCGACAGGGGAGCTTTCTTT; CDR3 protein: CASSLDRGAFF
J gene: TRBJ1-1; clone size: .; D gene: TRBD1; V gene: TRBV11-3; CDR3 DNA: TGTGCCAGCAGCACAGGGGGCGTTCCCACTGAAGCTTTCTTT; CDR3 protein: CASSTGGVPTEAFF
J gene: TRBJ1-3; clone size: few; D gene: TRBD1; V gene: TRBV5-6; CDR3 DNA: TGTGCCAGCAGCTTGCAGGACAGGGTACTTTTGGCTGGAAACACCATATATTTT; CDR3 protein: CASSLQDRVLLAGNTIYF
J gene: TRBJ2-1; clone size: .; D gene: TRBD2; V gene: TRBV20-1; CDR3 DNA: TGCAGTGCTAGTTCGGCTAGCGGGGGGATCCCGAGAAATGAGCAGTTCTTC; CDR3 protein: CSASSASGGIPRNEQFF
J gene: TRBJ1-4; clone size: .; D gene: TRBD1; V gene: TRBV29-1; CDR3 DNA: TGCAGCGTTGAAGATTGGCAGGGGGCAAAGGAAAAACTGTTTTTT; CDR3 protein: CSVEDWQGAKEKLFF
J gene: TRBJ1-3; clone size: .; D gene: TRBD1; V gene: TRBV6-6; CDR3 DNA: TGTGCCAGCAGTTGGGACAGTCAAGGAAACACCATATATTTT; CDR3 protein: CASSWDSQGNTIYF
J gene: TRBJ1-3; clone size: .; D gene: .; V gene: TRBV18; CDR3 DNA: TGTGCCAGCTCACGGGACCACAGGGATATTTCTCTTGGAAACACCATATATTTT; CDR3 protein: CASSRDHRDISLGNTIYF
J gene: TRBJ1-1; clone size: .; D gene: TRBD1; V gene: TRBV4-1; CDR3 DNA: TGCGCCAGCAGCCTACCCAGGACAGGGGCGGACACTGAAGCTTTCTTT; CDR3 protein: CASSLPRTGADTEAFF
J gene: TRBJ2-7; clone size: .; D gene: .; V gene: TRBV6-1; CDR3 DNA: TGTGCCAGCAGTGAAGTCTCAGGGTACCCCTACGAGCAGTACTTC; CDR3 protein: CASSEVSGYPYEQYF
J gene: TRBJ2-1; clone size: few; D gene: .; V gene: TRBV5-8; CDR3 DNA: TGTGCCAGCAGCTTGGGGGAGAGCTCCTACAATGAGCAGTTCTTC; CDR3 protein: CASSLGESSYNEQFF
J gene: TRBJ1-1; clone size: .; D gene: .; V gene: TRBV2; CDR3 DNA: TGTGCCAGCAGTGTAATGGCCGGGGTAGGAAACACTGAAGCTTTCTTT; CDR3 protein: CASSVMAGVGNTEAFF
J gene: TRBJ2-3; clone size: .; D gene: .; V gene: TRBV5-1; CDR3 DNA: TGCGCCAGCAGGAGGGAAGGAGGCACAGATACGCAGTATTTT; CDR3 protein: CASRREGGTDTQYF
J gene: TRBJ1-6; clone size: .; D gene: .; V gene: TRBV18; CDR3 DNA: TGTGCCAGCTCACCACTACAGAATTCACCCCTCCACTTT; CDR3 protein: CASSPLQNSPLHF
J gene: TRBJ1-2; clone size: .; D gene: TRBD1; V gene: TRBV7-2; CDR3 DNA: TGTGCCAGCAGCTTAACCACAGGGGAAGGTGGCTACACCTTC; CDR3 protein: CASSLTTGEGGYTF
J gene: TRBJ1-5; clone size: once; D gene: TRBD1; V gene: TRBV10-3; CDR3 DNA: TGTGCCATCAGCATGATGGACAGGGCACAGGGTCAGCCCCAGCATTTT; CDR3 protein: CAISMMDRAQGQPQHF
J gene: TRBJ2-3; clone size: .; D gene: TRBD2; V gene: TRBV9; CDR3 DNA: TGTGCCAGCAGCGCGCGGACTAGCGGAAGCACAGATACGCAGTATTTT; CDR3 protein: CASSARTSGSTDTQYF
J gene: TRBJ1-6; clone size: .; D gene: TRBD1; V gene: TRBV15; CDR3 DNA: TGTGCCACCAGCAGCCGGGACAGTTATAATTCACCCCTCCACTTT; CDR3 protein: CATSSRDSYNSPLHF
J gene: TRBJ1-6; clone size: few; D gene: .; V gene: TRBV3-1/TRBV3-2; CDR3 DNA: TGTGCCAGCAGCCGGAACGCGGGGAATTCACCCCTCCACTTT; CDR3 protein: CASSRNAGNSPLHF
J gene: TRBJ1-3; clone size: once; D gene: TRBD1; V gene: TRBV25-1; CDR3 DNA: TGTGCCAGCAGTGAGGACAGGAGGTGGAGAAACACCATATATTTT; CDR3 protein: CASSEDRRWRNTIYF
J gene: TRBJ1-2; clone size: .; D gene: .; V gene: TRBV3-1/TRBV3-2; CDR3 DNA: TGTGCCAGCAGCCCAAAGGACACGACGACCTACTATGGCTACACCTTC; CDR3 protein: CASSPKDTTTYYGYTF
J gene: TRBJ2-7; clone size: once; D gene: .; V gene: TRBV6-5; CDR3 DNA: TGTGCCAGCTCGTTACACTTAAGAGGGTCCTACGAGCAGTACTTC; CDR3 protein: CASSLHLRGSYEQYF
J gene: TRBJ2-7; clone size: .; D gene: TRBD2; V gene: TRBV6-5; CDR3 DNA: TGTGCCAGCAGTTACAGGGAGGGCTACGAGCAGTACTTC; CDR3 protein: CASSYREGYEQYF
J gene: TRBJ1-4; clone size: .; D gene: TRBD1; V gene: TRBV19; CDR3 DNA: TGTGCCAGTAAGGGACAGCTCGAAAAACTGTTTTTT; CDR3 protein: CASKGQLEKLFF
J gene: TRBJ1-1; clone size: .; D gene: TRBD1; V gene: TRBV6-6; CDR3 DNA: TGTGCCAGCAGCACGACAGGGCTAGCTTTCTTT; CDR3 protein: CASSTTGLAFF
J gene: TRBJ2-1; clone size: .; D gene: TRBD1; V gene: TRBV2; CDR3 DNA: TGTGCCAGCAGTGAAGAGGGACAGGGGGTTAATGAGCAGTTCTTC; CDR3 protein: CASSEEGQGVNEQFF
J gene: TRBJ1-1; clone size: .; D gene: .; V gene: TRBV10-2; CDR3 DNA: TGCGCCAGCAGTGAGTGGCGGGGGAAGAGCACTGAAGCTTTCTTT; CDR3 protein: CASSEWRGKSTEAFF
J gene: TRBJ2-1; clone size: .; D gene: TRBD2; V gene: TRBV5-5; CDR3 DNA: TGTGCCAGCAGCCGGGGACTAGCTGGGACCATTGAGCAGTTCTTC; CDR3 protein: CASSRGLAGTIEQFF
J gene: TRBJ1-4; clone size: .; D gene: .; V gene: TRBV3-1/TRBV3-2; CDR3 DNA: TGTGCCAGCAGCTTACAGGGTAATGAAAAACTGTTTTTT; CDR3 protein: CASSLQGNEKLFF
J gene: TRBJ1-1; clone size: .; D gene: .; V gene: TRBV6-5; CDR3 DNA: TGTGCCACCGAGACAGTGGCCACTGAAGCTTTCTTT; CDR3 protein: CATETVATEAFF
J gene: TRBJ1-2; clone size: .; D gene: TRBD1; V gene: TRBV6-6; CDR3 DNA: TGTGCCAGCAGAGGAACAGGGGACAACTATGGCTACACCTTC; CDR3 protein: CASRGTGDNYGYTF
J gene: TRBJ1-2; clone size: once; D gene: TRBD1; V gene: TRBV30; CDR3 DNA: TGTGCCTGGAGTGGGAACAGGGGCTATGGCTACACCTTC; CDR3 protein: CAWSGNRGYGYTF
J gene: TRBJ1-1; clone size: .; D gene: .; V gene: TRBV14; CDR3 DNA: TGTGCCAGCAGCCAACCCCCGGGCAGAGGGGGCACTGAAGCTTTCTTT; CDR3 protein: CASSQPPGRGGTEAFF
J gene: TRBJ2-7; clone size: .; D gene: .; V gene: TRBV19; CDR3 DNA: TGTGCCAGTAGTCCCCGGGTAGTCCCTCACGAGCAGTACTTC; CDR3 protein: CASSPRVVPHEQYF
J gene: TRBJ1-1; clone size: once; D gene: TRBD1; V gene: TRBV30; CDR3 DNA: TGTGCCTGGACCCTCACAGGGGGAAGCACTGAAGCTTTCTTT; CDR3 protein: CAWTLTGGSTEAFF
J gene: TRBJ2-7; clone size: .; D gene: TRBD1; V gene: TRBV4-1; CDR3 DNA: TGCGCCAGCAGCTACAGGGGTCTATCCGAGCAGTACTTC; CDR3 protein: CASSYRGLSEQYF
J gene: TRBJ2-2; clone size: .; D gene: .; V gene: TRBV18; CDR3 DNA: TGTGCCAGCTCACCTGACAGGAAGAACACCGGGGAGCTGTTTTTT; CDR3 protein: CASSPDRKNTGELFF
J gene: TRBJ1-2; clone size: .; D gene: .; V gene: TRBV25-1; CDR3 DNA: TGTGCCAGCAGTGAGTCAGGATATGGCTACACCTTC; CDR3 protein: CASSESGYGYTF
J gene: TRBJ2-3; clone size: .; D gene: .; V gene: TRBV10-1; CDR3 DNA: TGCGCCAGCAGCCGGGACACCACAGATACGCAGTATTTT; CDR3 protein: CASSRDTTDTQYF
J gene: TRBJ2-5; clone size: .; D gene: TRBD2; V gene: TRBV3-1/TRBV3-2; CDR3 DNA: TGTGCCAGCAGCCGCCCGGGACTAGAGACAGAGACCCAGTACTTC; CDR3 protein: CASSRPGLETETQYF
J gene: TRBJ1-1; clone size: .; D gene: .; V gene: TRBV3-1/TRBV3-2; CDR3 DNA: TGTGCCAGCGCAAGCCACCAGGGTGGAAACACTGAAGCTTTCTTT; CDR3 protein: CASASHQGGNTEAFF
J gene: TRBJ1-2; clone size: .; D gene: .; V gene: TRBV10-3; CDR3 DNA: TGTGCCATCAGCGAGGGGGAGACATCCTATGGCTACACCTTC; CDR3 protein: CAISEGETSYGYTF
J gene: TRBJ2-7; clone size: .; D gene: TRBD1; V gene: TRBV5-5; CDR3 DNA: TGTGCCAGCAGCAGATGGACAGGAGAGATAGAGCAGTACTTC; CDR3 protein: CASSRWTGEIEQYF
J gene: TRBJ1-1; clone size: once; D gene: .; V gene: TRBV3-1/TRBV3-2; CDR3 DNA: TGTGCCAGCAGCCTACGGGCCGGGGGTTCTTTCTTT; CDR3 protein: CASSLRAGGSFF
J gene: TRBJ1-2; clone size: .; D gene: TRBD1; V gene: TRBV6-5; CDR3 DNA: TGTGCCAGCAGGGGACAGGGGGTCTATGGCTACACCTTC; CDR3 protein: CASRGQGVYGYTF
J gene: TRBJ1-1; clone size: .; D gene: TRBD1; V gene: TRBV18; CDR3 DNA: TGTGCCAGCTCACCACCGGGACAGGGGAACACTGAAGCTTTCTTT; CDR3 protein: CASSPPGQGNTEAFF
J gene: TRBJ2-7; clone size: .; D gene: .; V gene: TRBV24-1; CDR3 DNA: TGTGCCACCAGTGATATTAGGGGTTGGTACTTC; CDR3 protein: CATSDIRGWYF
J gene: TRBJ2-5; clone size: once; D gene: TRBD1; V gene: TRBV19; CDR3 DNA: TGTGCCAGTAGTAAGGGACAGCAAGAGACCCAGTACTTC; CDR3 protein: CASSKGQQETQYF
J gene: TRBJ1-1; clone size: .; D gene: TRBD1; V gene: TRBV7-9; CDR3 DNA: TGTGCCAGCAGCAATACTCCGGGACAGGGGGCCACTGAAGCTTTCTTT; CDR3 protein: CASSNTPGQGATEAFF
J gene: TRBJ1-3; clone size: .; D gene: .; V gene: TRBV3-1/TRBV3-2; CDR3 DNA: TGTGCCAGCAGCCCCCGAATTATAGCTGGAAACACCATATATTTT; CDR3 protein: CASSPRIIAGNTIYF
J gene: TRBJ2-7; clone size: .; D gene: .; V gene: TRBV12-5; CDR3 DNA: TGTGCTAGTGGTCTAGGGTATTCGGGAGAGCAGTACTTC; CDR3 protein: CASGLGYSGEQYF
J gene: TRBJ1-2; clone size: .; D gene: TRBD1; V gene: TRBV6-5; CDR3 DNA: TGTGCCAGCAGGAGAGACAGGGGGGTTAACTATGGCTACACCTTC; CDR3 protein: CASRRDRGVNYGYTF
J gene: TRBJ1-2; clone size: .; D gene: .; V gene: TRBV3-1/TRBV3-2; CDR3 DNA: TGTGCCAGCAGCCAGGACAGCCTGAATGGCTACACCTTC; CDR3 protein: CASSQDSLNGYTF
J gene: TRBJ2-3; clone size: once; D gene: .; V gene: TRBV24-1; CDR3 DNA: TGTGCCACCAGTGATTCGGGCAGGGCACTAGATACGCAGTATTTT; CDR3 protein: CATSDSGRALDTQYF
J gene: TRBJ2-3; clone size: .; D gene: TRBD2; V gene: TRBV7-7; CDR3 DNA: TGTGCCAGCAGCTTAGGTAGCGGGGGCCAAAGGACAGATACGCAGTATTTT; CDR3 protein: CASSLGSGGQRTDTQYF